Each of the 5 T cell receptor beta chains below was sequenced from the same sample in a study of blood T cell repertoires in COVID-19. TCRdb's table, derived via immunoSEQ multiplex PCR, lists solely in-frame clones and lacks some. The sample shows around 250,000 clones, approximately 88% of them seen only once. The specimen sequenced was PBMCs or T cells enriched from blood (not recorded which). These receptors all come from a woman aged 40 to 49 with acute COVID-19.

The chain employs TRBV7-9 and TRBJ1-1; TRBD1 aligns across 7 bases. Germline trimming cut 8 bases from V and 0 bases from J; bases unmatched to any gene: 3. CDR1 SEHNR and CDR2 FQNEAQ come from the germline V gene (reference sequence). The CDR3 totals 13 residues. For the CDR3, the DNA is TGTGCCAGCCGGACAGGCATGAACACTGAAGCTTTCTTT. This codes for CASRTGMNTEAFF.

The table lists this clone with a count of one. The CDR3, as DNA: TGCGCCAGCAGCTTGGGGCAGGGGGTTGACGAGCAGTACGTC. Its protein product is CASSLGQGVDEQYV. V usage is TRBV5-1 and J usage is TRBJ2-7; TRBD1 aligns across 7 bases. V gave up 0 bases and J gave up 5 bases; unmatched junction bases: 5. Per germline, CDR1 SGHRS and CDR2 YFSETQ. The CDR3 consists of 14 residues.

The rearrangement uses TRBV7-2 and TRBJ1-5; the D is unclear. The CDR3 length is 13 residues. Germline CDR1 is SGHTA and CDR2 is FQGNSA. Trimming left V 5 bases short and J 6 bases short, with 11 bases between. The CDR3 loop reads CASSPRIAQPQHF. The CDR3 nucleotides are TGTGCCAGCAGCCCACGAATAGCTCAGCCCCAGCATTTT.

V is TRBV11-3 and J is TRBJ2-5; the D gene is possibly TRBD1 (5 bases). Between the trimmed V and J ends, which lost 5 bases and 4 bases, there was a span of 11 bases. The CDR3 runs 13 residues. Germline CDR1 SGHNT, CDR2 YENEEA. The CDR3 DNA is TGTGCCAGCAGCCAGGGTGTATCAGAGACCCAGTACTTC. As protein: CASSQGVSETQYF.

The chain has TRBV24-1 and TRBJ2-2; 7 bases are shared with TRBD1. The germline V gene has CDR1 KGHDR and CDR2 SFDVKD. V was clipped by 7 bases and J by 4 bases; unmatched bases: 5. The CDR3 extends over 14 amino acids. The CDR3 coding sequence is TGTGCCACCAGCCACACAGGGGCCACCGGGGAGCTGTTTTTT. Amino acids: CATSHTGATGELFF.